This TCR beta chain was captured by sequencing in a study of vaccination effects on CD4 cells after COVID-19. The CDR3 is 17 residues long. V shed 0 bases and J shed 4 bases, with 14 bases lying between them. CDR1 and CDR2 from the germline V gene are SGHRS and YFSETQ. It was after more than nine days of culture that CD4+ T cells were isolated. Each person got two doses of an mRNA SARS-CoV-2 vaccine, BNT162b2 or mRNA-1273. Study-level points and caveats: At late timepoints after vaccination, vaccine- and infection-induced clones shrank markedly. Early post-infection timepoints were missing from the study, which also had few convalescent patients.

TCRdb's copy holds only in-frame clones and misses some; the assay was immunoSEQ multiplex PCR. Here the sample spans tens of thousands of clones, over 65% being singletons. With respect to this clone: Its antigen is not identified.

This chain links TRBV5-1 with TRBJ1-6, with D possibly matching TRBD1 (6 bases). The input for sequencing was CD4+ T cells from PBMCs cultured without peptide, taken after COVID-19 vaccination. The sequence was collected from a human donor who received a COVID-19 vaccine. The CDR3, as DNA: TGCGCCAGCAGCTTGGACGGGGGCGAAGGTTATAATTCACCCCTCCACTTT. This translates into CASSLDGGEGYNSPLHF.